Presented here are 30 T cell receptor beta chains from one specimen sequenced in a study of T-cell reconstitution after alpha-beta-depleted transplantation in children. Unique molecular identifiers were used in preparing the TCRbeta library. Using its own MiXCR run on the PCR reads, TCRdb lists one record per CDR3 protein. The table has over 150,000 distinct CDR3 sequences, around 7% seen once. Material: PBMCs, obtained before TCRalphabeta/CD19-depleted stem cell transplant. These receptors originate from a boy aged 2 to 10 with acute lymphoblastic leukemia, due to receive a stem cell transplant.

This clonotype was observed at least ten times. The chain couples TRBV7-9 to TRBJ2-2, with D maybe TRBD2 (7 bases). The CDR3 runs to 14 residues. Trimming removed 5 bases at V and 2 bases at J, with 9 bases between. CDR1 and CDR2 (germline): SEHNR, FQNEAQ (reference sequence). The CDR3 here is CASSRGGNTGELFF. Here the CDR3 DNA reads TGTGCCAGCAGCCGCGGGGGCAACACCGGGGAGCTGTTTTTT.

Comment on this clonotype: With a much larger clone just one base away, this may be a read error. This chain links TRBV6-7 with TRBJ2-1; the match to TRBD2 covers 7 bases. TRBV6-7 is sorted into the ORF group, with uncertain function. This CDR3 has 19 residues. Trimming at V came to 0 bases and at J to 7 bases, leaving 18 bases not matched to a gene. The CDR3 DNA reads TGTGCCAGCAGTTACTCGTTCATGTGGGAGGGCCAAGGAATGAATGAGCAGTTCTTC. It yields the protein CASSYSFMWEGQGMNEQFF.

In this sample, this clonotype turned up many times. This chain connects TRBV29-1 to TRBJ1-4, with a tentative D call TRBD1 (5 bases). The CDR3 loop spans 11 amino acids. Germline CDR1 reads SQVTM; CDR2 reads ANQGSEA. Trimming left V 3 bases short and J 8 bases short, with 7 bases between. The chain's CDR3 is CSVDKGEKLFF. Here the CDR3 DNA reads TGCAGCGTTGACAAGGGGGAAAAACTGTTTTTT.

A few counts support this clonotype. This chain uses TRBV5-6 with TRBJ2-6; no reliable D call. V gave up 1 base and J gave up 0 bases, with 8 bases separating them. This CDR3 spans 16 amino acids. Germline CDR1 SGHDT, CDR2 YYEEEE. CDR3 coding DNA: TGTGCCAGCAGCTTGCCCAGAAACTCTGGGGCCAACGTCCTGACTTTC. Translation: CASSLPRNSGANVLTF.

V gene TRBV27 combines with J gene TRBJ2-1; 7 bases fit TRBD2. Trimming took 0 bases from V and 2 from J; bases not matched to a gene: 1. CDR1 MNHEY and CDR2 SMNVEV come from the germline V gene (reference sequence). The length of the CDR3 is 15 residues. This CDR3 is CASSLSSGAYNEQFF. The CDR3 coding sequence is TGTGCCAGCAGTTTATCAAGCGGGGCCTACAATGAGCAGTTCTTC.

In this sample, this clonotype turned up many times. The CDR3 loop is CSASLGNEQFF. The CDR3 DNA reads as TGCAGTGCTAGTTTGGGGAATGAGCAGTTCTTC. The chain recombines TRBV20-1 with TRBJ2-1; D unresolved. Germline loops: CDR1 DFQATT, CDR2 SNEGSKA (reference sequence). With 3 bases removed from V and 7 bases from J, the gap between germline ends came to 7 bases. This CDR3 is 11 amino acids long.

This clonotype appeared many times. The chain carries TRBV20-1 and TRBJ2-5; 7 positions agree with TRBD2. The CDR3 consists of 14 residues. V lost 1 base to trimming and J lost 1 base; unmatched junction nucleotides: 3. Germline-derived CDR1 and CDR2 are DFQATT and SNEGSKA (reference sequence). The CDR3, as DNA: TGCAGTGCTAGAGGTAGCGGGCCCCAAGAGACCCAGTACTTC. Protein: CSARGSGPQETQYF.

V and J are TRBV25-1 and TRBJ1-1; the D gene is possibly TRBD1 (6 bases). The CDR3 length is 17 residues. From germline, CDR1 is MGHDK and CDR2 SYGVNS. V was pared by 7 bases and J by 2 bases, with 23 bases between. CDR3 amino acids: CASTKEQGWGGNTEAFF. CDR3 in DNA: TGTGCCAGCACCAAGGAACAGGGTTGGGGTGGAAACACTGAAGCTTTCTTT.

This clonotype was observed at least ten times. The chain couples TRBV28 to TRBJ1-2; no clear D. In germline, CDR1 is MDHEN, CDR2 SYDVKM. The CDR3 is 16 amino acids. The ends were cut back, 6 bases at V and 1 base at J, with 18 bases in the middle. Here the CDR3 DNA reads TGTGCCAGCAGCAGAAGCGGGATGGACCTTAACTATGGCTACACCTTC. Translation gives CASSRSGMDLNYGYTF.

Many counts were recorded for this clonotype. This chain uses TRBV12-3 or TRBV12-4 with TRBJ1-2; D ambiguous. The CDR3 loop spans 17 amino acids. With 6 bases removed from V and 0 bases from J, the gap between germline ends came to 20 bases. CDR3 amino acids: CASSHHVGQRANYGYTF. DNA of the CDR3: TGTGCCAGCAGCCACCACGTGGGCCAGAGAGCTAACTATGGCTACACCTTC.

This clonotype was seen a handful of times. The CDR3 sequence is CASSSGDVYREQYF. The DNA for the CDR3 is TGTGCCAGCAGCTCGGGGGACGTCTACCGGGAGCAGTACTTC. The V gene is TRBV13, the J gene TRBJ2-7; tentatively, D is TRBD2 (6 bases). Trimming shortened V by 4 bases and J by 7 bases, and 17 bases separated the two germline ends. The CDR3 has 14 amino acids. The V gene's germline CDR1 is PRHDT and CDR2 FYEKMQ (reference sequence).

The rearrangement joins TRBV7-9 to TRBJ1-2, with D tentatively TRBD1 (5 bases). V was shortened by 0 bases and J by 3 bases, with 14 bases between the two germline ends. This CDR3 spans 16 amino acids. Germline V gene sequence: CDR1 SEHNR, CDR2 FQNEAQ (reference sequence). The CDR3 DNA is TGTGCCAGCAGCTTAGCTGGGAGGGGTTCCTACTATGGCTACACCTTC. Translated: CASSLAGRGSYYGYTF.

This clonotype was seen a handful of times. The chain recombines TRBV7-2 with TRBJ2-1; D gene uncertain. CDR1 is SGHTA and CDR2 is FQGNSA in the germline V gene. V dropped 5 bases and J dropped 7 bases, with 9 bases sitting between them. The CDR3 is made up of 12 amino acids. The CDR3 coding sequence is TGTGCCAGCAGCGCTGGGGTGAATGAGCAGTTCTTC. This gives the protein CASSAGVNEQFF.

In this sample, this clonotype turned up many times. The chain is built from TRBV20-1 and TRBJ2-7; 7 bases fit TRBD2. The CDR3 spans 13 residues. Germline assignment: CDR1 DFQATT and CDR2 SNEGSKA (reference sequence). J gave up 3 bases and V 1 base, and 3 bases lay outside the gene matches. The CDR3 nucleotides are TGCAGTGCTAGAGGACTAGCAAACTACGAGCAGTACTTC. It yields the protein CSARGLANYEQYF.

The genes are TRBV5-1 and TRBJ2-1; maybe TRBD1 (5 bases). CDR1 is SGHRS, CDR2 YFSETQ, per germline. Trimming took off 5 bases at V and 6 bases at J, with 18 bases between the two ends. The CDR3 spans 15 residues. Here the CDR3 reads CASRGQGTLSNEQFF. The CDR3 DNA reads TGCGCCAGCAGGGGGCAGGGAACTCTATCCAATGAGCAGTTCTTC.

This clonotype was counted at least ten times. The chain couples TRBV20-1 to TRBJ2-1; unclear D gene. The CDR3 is 16 amino acids. CDR1 is DFQATT, CDR2 SNEGSKA, per germline (reference sequence). The V end was cut by 5 bases, the J end by 7 bases, with 24 bases between. The CDR3 loop reads CSASSIDNPDPNEQFF. The CDR3 region has the DNA TGCAGTGCTTCCTCCATCGATAATCCCGATCCGAATGAGCAGTTCTTC.

This clonotype was recorded many times. In DNA, the CDR3 is TGCAGTGCTAGGACTAGCAGCGAGACCCAGTACTTC. Its translation: CSARTSSETQYF. V is TRBV20-1 and J is TRBJ2-5; TRBD2 matches at 7 bases. The V segment lost 3 bases and the J segment 5 bases; nucleotides outside the gene matches: 3. Germline V CDR1 and CDR2: DFQATT, SNEGSKA (reference sequence). The CDR3 has 12 amino acids.

Many counts were recorded for this clonotype. The chain couples TRBV27 to TRBJ2-3, with TRBD2 matching 10 bases. The CDR3 contains 16 residues. After removal of 5 bases from V and 3 bases from J, the junction contained 8 bases not matched to a gene. Per the germline V gene, CDR1 is MNHEY and CDR2 is SMNVEV (reference sequence). CDR3 bases: TGTGCCAGCAGTCTGGATACTAGCGGGAAAACAGATACGCAGTATTTT. Encoded protein: CASSLDTSGKTDTQYF.

The table lists this clonotype with a few counts. This chain connects TRBV5-1 to TRBJ2-7; TRBD1 agrees at 11 bases. CDR3 length: 16 residues. Germline V CDR1 and CDR2: SGHRS, YFSETQ. Unmatched junction bases numbered 7, after V lost 0 bases and J lost 5 bases. The CDR3 loop reads CASSLEEDRGRHEQYF. CDR3 coding DNA: TGCGCCAGCAGCTTGGAAGAGGACAGGGGGCGACACGAGCAGTACTTC.

The chain uses TRBV5-6 and TRBJ2-5, with TRBD2 matching over 15 bases. The V segment lost 3 bases and the J segment 6 bases; nucleotides outside the gene matches: 3. The CDR3 contains 15 residues. The germline V gene has CDR1 SGHDT and CDR2 YYEEEE. CDR3 coding DNA: TGTGCCAGCAGCTCGGGACTAGCGGGGGGAAAGACCCAGTACTTC. Translating it yields CASSSGLAGGKTQYF.

About this clonotype itself: Because it lacks the conserved phenylalanine or tryptophan at the end, this CDR3 is likely a read error. The gene calls are TRBV10-2 and TRBJ1-5, with TRBD1 as a possible D gene (5 bases). Germline CDR1 WSHSY, CDR2 SAAADI. Trimming cost V 6 bases and J 3 bases, with 12 bases left between them. The CDR3 extends over 14 amino acids. The CDR3 DNA is TGCGCCAGCAGAGAGGCAGGGAACAATCAGCCCCAGCATCTT. Translated: CASREAGNNQPQHL.

Worth noting for this clonotype: A much larger clone differs by one base, so this may be a read error. The chain has TRBV20-1 and TRBJ2-5; 8 positions match TRBD2. The V gene's germline CDR1 is DFQATT and CDR2 SNEGSKA (reference sequence). This CDR3 comprises 13 residues. DNA of the CDR3: TGCAGTGCCGGCGGGGGGTCCGGTGAGACCCTGTACTTC. It yields the protein CSAGGGSGETLYF.

This clonotype was counted between two and nine times. The genes are TRBV6-5 and TRBJ2-5, with 7 positions matching TRBD1. The V gene's germline CDR1 is MNHEY and CDR2 SVGAGI. V trimming: 3 bases; J trimming: 0 bases; junction bases outside the gene matches: 1. The CDR3 extends over 14 amino acids. The CDR3: CASSYQGDQETQYF. The CDR3 nucleotides read TGTGCCAGCAGTTATCAGGGGGACCAAGAGACCCAGTACTTC.

This clonotype was counted many times. This chain uses TRBV7-2 with TRBJ1-6, with unresolved D. Trimming took 5 bases from V and 8 from J, leaving 16 bases between them. CDR3 length: 15 residues. The germline gives CDR1 SGHTA, CDR2 FQGNSA. Here the CDR3 DNA reads TGTGCCAGCAGCCTAAATCCTGCTGGGGATTCACCCCTCCACTTT. Translated: CASSLNPAGDSPLHF.

This clonotype was counted ten times or more. This chain connects TRBV5-1 to TRBJ2-5; tentative D call: TRBD1 (5 bases). Deletions cut 0 bases from V and 5 bases from J, with 11 bases between. The CDR3 totals 14 residues. Germline lookup yields CDR1 SGHRS and CDR2 YFSETQ. CDR3 amino acids: CASSLDQGRETQYF. The CDR3 nucleotides read TGCGCCAGCAGCTTGGATCAGGGTAGGGAGACCCAGTACTTC.

The table lists this clonotype with a few counts. The gene calls are TRBV13 and TRBJ2-6; no reliable D call. Germline V gene data show CDR1 as PRHDT and CDR2 as FYEKMQ (reference sequence). V was pared by 4 bases and J by 1 base, with 14 bases between. The CDR3 consists of 17 residues. This CDR3 is CASSSDPRPSGANVLTF. The CDR3 nucleotides read TGTGCCAGCAGCTCGGACCCACGGCCTTCTGGGGCCAACGTCCTGACTTTC.

This clonotype was counted between two and nine times. Here the CDR3 DNA reads TGCGCCAGCAGCTTGAAGGTATCGGGGAGGAGGTCCTACAATGAGCAGTTCTTC. This translates into CASSLKVSGRRSYNEQFF. The rearrangement joins TRBV5-1 to TRBJ2-1; D perhaps matches TRBD2 (6 bases). Germline CDR1 reads SGHRS; CDR2 reads YFSETQ. Trimming took 1 base from V and 1 from J, leaving 18 bases between them. The CDR3 totals 18 residues.

In this sample, this clonotype turned up a few times. The chain employs TRBV20-1 and TRBJ1-3; D remains unclear. Trimming stripped 5 bases from V and 3 bases from J, with 17 bases between. This CDR3 contains 15 residues. CDR1 and CDR2 from the germline V gene are DFQATT and SNEGSKA (reference sequence). The CDR3 protein is CSASPTADFGNTIYF. In DNA form, the CDR3 reads TGCAGTGCTTCACCGACGGCTGATTTTGGAAACACCATATATTTT.

The chain links TRBV4-3 to TRBJ2-3, with TRBD2 identical over 8 bases. This CDR3 spans 20 amino acids. Trimming removed 0 bases from V and 1 base from J; junction bases left unmatched: 15. Germline V gene lookup returns CDR1 LGHNA and CDR2 YSLEER. The CDR3 loop is CASSQDWTSGGLPGTDTQYF. In nucleotides, the CDR3 is TGCGCCAGCAGCCAAGATTGGACGAGCGGGGGCCTCCCTGGCACAGATACGCAGTATTTT.

Ten or more counts support this clonotype. This chain connects TRBV7-9 to TRBJ2-1, with 8 positions matching TRBD2. From germline, CDR1 is SEHNR and CDR2 FQNEAQ (reference sequence). The V and J ends lost 7 bases and 8 bases, in that order; junction bases with no gene match: 7. This CDR3 region has 13 residues. DNA of the CDR3: TGTGCCAGCATGATAGCGGGACCGGATGAGCAGTTCTTC. Protein sequence: CASMIAGPDEQFF.